The 32 T cell receptor beta chains in this list originate from one sample, sequenced in a study of T cell repertoires in ileal Crohn's disease. Profiling relied on immunoSEQ multiplex PCR, and the TCRdb table lists in-frame clones only, not all of them. The sample lists 11,000 to 15,000 clones; around four fifths were seen once. Sequencing was done on a sample of ileal tissue. These receptor sequences come from an adult with Crohn's disease.

The V gene is TRBV7-7, the J gene TRBJ2-1, with TRBD2 as a possible D gene (6 bases). This CDR3 region has 12 residues. CDR1 is SSHAT, CDR2 FNYEAQ, per germline (reference sequence). The CDR3 nucleotides read TGTGCTGGTCAGACGGGAGTAAATGAGCAGTTCTTC. Protein product: CAGQTGVNEQFF.

The J gene is TRBJ2-1, the V gene TRBV7-3; 15 bases align to TRBD2. The ends lost 6 bases at V and 7 bases at J; junction bases unmatched: 4. Germline V gene sequence: CDR1 SGHTA, CDR2 FQGTGA. CDR3 length: 15 residues. The CDR3 loop is CASRRTSGGGNEQFF. CDR3 nucleotide sequence: TGTGCCAGCAGGAGGACTAGCGGGGGGGGTAATGAGCAGTTCTTC.

The rearrangement joins TRBV13 to TRBJ2-7, with 8 bases fitting TRBD2. Germline V CDR1 and CDR2: PRHDT, FYEKMQ (reference sequence). Trimming at V came to 5 bases and at J to 5 bases, leaving 8 bases not matched to a gene. The CDR3 has 14 residues. Here the CDR3 DNA reads TGTGCCAGCAGCCTCCGGACTAGCCTCGACGAGCAGTACTTC. It encodes CASSLRTSLDEQYF.

This clone was counted a few times. V is TRBV28 and J is TRBJ2-3; the D gene is possibly TRBD2 (5 bases). The CDR3 totals 14 residues. Germline V gives CDR1 MDHEN, CDR2 SYDVKM. V was shortened by 6 bases and J by 4 bases, with 14 bases between the two germline ends. The CDR3 here is CASSTRAGPDTQYF. In nucleotides, the CDR3 is TGTGCCAGCAGCACGAGGGCGGGCCCAGATACGCAGTATTTT.

The chain uses TRBV2 and TRBJ1-1; D gene ambiguous. The CDR3 length is 14 residues. Trimming took off 5 bases at V and 1 base at J, with 11 bases between the two ends. Germline V gives CDR1 SNHLY, CDR2 FYNNEI. CDR3 DNA: TGTGCCAGCAGTCGACGACAAAGGAACACTGAAGCTTTCTTT. This gives the protein CASSRRQRNTEAFF.

The chain has TRBV11-2 and TRBJ2-2; D unresolved. Germline CDR1 and CDR2: SGHAT and FQNNGV. The CDR3 is 15 residues long. V lost 5 bases, J lost 4 bases, and 14 bases lay in between. In nucleotides, the CDR3 is TGTGCCAGCAGCCGAGCCGTGGGCAGCACCGGGGAGCTGTTTTTT. Protein sequence: CASSRAVGSTGELFF.

The chain carries TRBV9 and TRBJ2-7; a weak D match, TRBD2 (7 bases). Germline V lookup: CDR1 SGDLS, CDR2 YYNGEE. Trimming pared 0 bases from V and 6 bases from J, leaving 16 bases between. The CDR3 runs to 15 residues. CDR3 loop: CASSVAGGGHGEQYF. The DNA for the CDR3 is TGTGCCAGCAGCGTAGCCGGCGGGGGACACGGCGAGCAGTACTTC.

This chain joins TRBV5-1 and TRBJ2-7; D perhaps matches TRBD2 (5 bases). The CDR3 spans 15 residues. V was pared by 0 bases and J by 4 bases, with 14 bases between. Germline CDR1 and CDR2: SGHRS and YFSETQ. The CDR3 DNA reads as TGCGCCAGCAGCTTGGAGTCGGGGTTTTGGTACGAGCAGTACTTC. Translating it yields CASSLESGFWYEQYF.

This clone was detected only a few times. The rearrangement joins TRBV19 to TRBJ1-3; D is possibly TRBD1 (6 bases). The CDR3 contains 16 residues. Germline CDR1 LNHDA, CDR2 SQIVND (reference sequence). Trimming took 5 bases from V and 0 from J, leaving 14 bases between them. The CDR3 loop is CASSVRQDLSGNTIYF. In nucleotides, the CDR3 is TGTGCCAGTAGTGTCAGACAGGACCTCTCTGGAAACACCATATATTTT.

This chain joins TRBV11-2 and TRBJ1-2; tentative D call: TRBD1 (6 bases). The germline V and J ends were trimmed by 1 base and 13 bases, with 13 bases remaining between them. The CDR3 extends over 12 amino acids. Germline CDR1 reads SGHAT; CDR2 reads FQNNGV. CDR3 in amino acids: CASSLAGAGPTF. The CDR3 nucleotides read TGTGCCAGCAGCTTAGCAGGGGCGGGCCCCACCTTC.

The genes are TRBV7-3 and TRBJ2-5, with 7 bases identical to TRBD2. In germline, CDR1 is SGHTA, CDR2 FQGTGA. The CDR3 has 14 residues. V lost 2 bases and J lost 4; bases outside the gene matches: 4. CDR3 DNA sequence: TGTGCCAGCAGCTTAGGGGGAGGGCGAGAGACCCAGTACTTC. Its protein is CASSLGGGRETQYF.

J is TRBJ1-1 and V is TRBV6-1; D not resolved. CDR1 and CDR2 (germline): MNHNS, SASEGT. Trimming took off 1 base at V and 2 bases at J, with 8 bases between the two ends. This CDR3 region has 14 residues. CDR3 DNA: TGTGCCAGCAGTGAAGTCTTGCGTAACACTGAAGCTTTCTTT. Its protein product is CASSEVLRNTEAFF.

The gene calls are TRBV7-6 and TRBJ2-3; the match to TRBD1 covers 8 bases. The CDR3 contains 16 residues. V dropped 6 bases and J dropped 3; count of bases not matched to a gene: 11. The germline gives CDR1 SGHVS, CDR2 FNYEAQ. CDR3 protein: CASSNPRQGSTDTQYF. CDR3 DNA: TGTGCCAGCAGTAACCCGCGACAGGGGAGTACAGATACGCAGTATTTT.

A single count supports this clone. The chain combines TRBV5-1 with TRBJ1-1; D is perhaps TRBD1 (5 bases). Germline assignment: CDR1 SGHRS and CDR2 YFSETQ. V was shortened by 4 bases and J by 6 bases, with 19 bases between the two germline ends. The CDR3 is made up of 15 amino acids. The chain's CDR3 is CASSADTPKHSEAFF. CDR3 in DNA: TGCGCCAGCAGCGCGGACACGCCTAAGCACTCTGAAGCTTTCTTT.

V usage is TRBV15 and J usage is TRBJ1-2, with a tentative D call TRBD1 (5 bases). This CDR3 is 14 amino acids long. The germline V and J ends were trimmed by 6 bases and 4 bases, with 15 bases remaining between them. Per germline, CDR1 LNHNV and CDR2 YYDKDF (reference sequence). CDR3 amino acids: CATRGGGDPYGYTF. DNA for the CDR3: TGTGCCACCAGAGGCGGGGGGGACCCCTATGGCTACACCTTC.

This clone was counted a single time. The genes are TRBV11-2 and TRBJ2-7; D not resolved. Trimming stripped 5 bases from V and 3 bases from J, with 5 bases between. The CDR3 extends over 11 amino acids. The germline V gene encodes CDR1 SGHAT and CDR2 FQNNGV. The CDR3 coding sequence is TGTGCCAGCAGCCGGAGCTACGAGCAGTACTTC. It is translated as CASSRSYEQYF.

The chain has TRBV7-8 and TRBJ2-1, with 9 bases identical to TRBD2. The germline V gene has CDR1 SGHVS and CDR2 FQNEAQ. This CDR3 spans 16 amino acids. V shed 2 bases and J 10 bases; nucleotides not matched to a gene: 12. CDR3: CASSLYGWREGWEQFF. CDR3 coding DNA: TGTGCCAGCAGCTTATACGGTTGGCGGGAGGGCTGGGAGCAGTTCTTC.

This chain uses TRBV9 with TRBJ1-3; D ambiguous. Germline V gives CDR1 SGDLS, CDR2 YYNGEE. The CDR3 is 14 amino acids. The V end was cut by 0 bases, the J end by 8 bases, with 12 bases between. CDR3 coding DNA: TGTGCCAGCAGCGTAGAGGCCCTTGCGGACACCATATATTTT. The encoded protein is CASSVEALADTIYF.

V usage is TRBV4-1 and J usage is TRBJ2-3, with a tentative D call TRBD2 (6 bases). The V gene lost 3 bases and the J gene lost 3 bases, with 16 bases spanning the gap. Germline V lookup: CDR1 MGHRA, CDR2 YSYEKL. The CDR3 has 16 residues. The CDR3 region has the DNA TGCGCCAGCAGCCACCCCGGGACTCCCTCTACAGATACGCAGTATTTT. Translating it yields CASSHPGTPSTDTQYF.

This clone was found a few times. The chain recombines TRBV10-3 with TRBJ2-7; no firm D call. The CDR3 extends over 13 amino acids. Germline lookup yields CDR1 ENHRY and CDR2 SYGVKD. Trimming shortened V by 6 bases and J by 7 bases, and 16 bases separated the two germline ends. The CDR3 coding sequence is TGTGCCATCAGGGGCCCCAACAAGATAGAGCAGTACTTC. Residues: CAIRGPNKIEQYF.

The chain combines TRBV2 with TRBJ2-2, with D possibly TRBD1 on 6 matching bases. This CDR3 is 15 amino acids long. V dropped 7 bases and J dropped 0 bases, with 12 bases sitting between them. Germline lookup yields CDR1 SNHLY and CDR2 FYNNEI. The CDR3 protein is CASKRTVTNTGELFF. The CDR3 DNA reads TGTGCCAGCAAACGGACAGTTACGAACACCGGGGAGCTGTTTTTT.

This clone is categorized as large (0.1 to 1%). The chain joins TRBV4-2 to TRBJ2-2, with a possible D match to TRBD2 (5 bases). The germline gives CDR1 LGHNA, CDR2 YNFKEQ. The CDR3 contains 13 residues. V was pared by 8 bases and J by 4 bases, with 11 bases between. CDR3 in amino acids: CASLSGSTGELFF. The DNA of the CDR3 is TGTGCCAGCCTCAGCGGAAGCACCGGGGAGCTGTTTTTT.

This chain joins TRBV10-3 and TRBJ2-1; perhaps TRBD2 as D (7 bases). The V end lost 0 bases, the J end lost 6 bases, and 12 bases lay between the germline ends. The germline CDR1 and CDR2 sequences are ENHRY and SYGVKD. The CDR3 runs to 15 residues. In nucleotides, the CDR3 is TGTGCCATCAGTGAGTCGGGGGGGCGACGCAATGAGCAGTTCTTC. Its translation: CAISESGGRRNEQFF.

The chain combines TRBV7-2 with TRBJ2-2; weak D call: TRBD1 (6 bases). Germline V gene sequence: CDR1 SGHTA, CDR2 FQGNSA. The germline V and J ends were trimmed by 5 bases and 4 bases, with 14 bases remaining between them. This CDR3 spans 15 amino acids. CDR3 sequence (DNA): TGTGCCAGCAGCATACCCTCAGGGGTCACCGGGGAGCTGTTTTTT. This codes for CASSIPSGVTGELFF.

The V gene is TRBV5-1, the J gene TRBJ2-6, with a tentative D call TRBD1 (5 bases). V was trimmed by 7 bases and J by 0 bases, leaving 14 bases between them. Germline V gene sequence: CDR1 SGHRS, CDR2 YFSETQ. This CDR3 has 16 amino acids. The CDR3 loop reads CASGSGQSSGANVLTF. DNA for the CDR3: TGCGCCAGCGGGTCAGGGCAGAGCTCTGGGGCCAACGTCCTGACTTTC.

This chain connects TRBV27 to TRBJ2-1; TRBD2 agrees at 15 bases. V trimming: 5 bases; J trimming: 8 bases; junction bases outside the gene matches: 4. Germline V lookup: CDR1 MNHEY, CDR2 SMNVEV (reference sequence). The CDR3 is 15 residues long. The CDR3 nucleotides are TGTGCCAGCAGTGCCCGGACTAGCGGGAGGGATGAGCAGTTCTTC. Amino acids: CASSARTSGRDEQFF.

V usage is TRBV5-6 and J usage is TRBJ1-6, with 10 nucleotides matching TRBD1. Germline V CDR1 and CDR2: SGHDT, YYEEEE. The CDR3 is 15 residues long. With V trimmed by 4 bases and J by 8 bases, 6 bases remained unmatched. CDR3 bases: TGTGCCAGCAGCCCCGGGACAGGGGAAGATTCACCCCTCCACTTT. Translation: CASSPGTGEDSPLHF. Filled out from reference TRBV5-6 and TRBJ1-6, the complete variable domain reads DAGVTQSPTHLIKTRGQQVTLRCSPKSGHDTVSWYQQALGQGPQFIFQYYEEEERQRGNFPDRFSGHQFPNYSSELNVNALLLGDSALYLCASSPGTGEDSPLHFGNGTRLTVT.

This sequence joins TRBV2 and TRBJ2-1; 7 nucleotides agree with TRBD1. The CDR3 spans 14 residues. CDR1 is SNHLY and CDR2 is FYNNEI in the germline V gene. V gave up 4 bases and J gave up 6 bases; unmatched junction bases: 6. The CDR3 DNA is TGTGCCAGCAGTGCCGCACAGGGGATCAATGAGCAGTTCTTC. Residues: CASSAAQGINEQFF.

J is TRBJ1-5 and V is TRBV6-1; no firm D call. Germline V CDR1 and CDR2: MNHNS, SASEGT. CDR3 length equals 16 residues. Trimming stripped 3 bases from V and 1 base from J, with 13 bases between. The CDR3 region is CASSDRSMASNQPQHF. For the CDR3, the DNA is TGTGCCAGCAGTGACCGGAGCATGGCGAGCAATCAGCCCCAGCATTTT.

The CDR3 DNA is TGTGCCAGCAGTGAAGGGACAGCTTCTGGGGCCAACGTCCTGACTTTC. This codes for CASSEGTASGANVLTF. V usage is TRBV6-1 and J usage is TRBJ2-6; TRBD1 is a possible D gene (6 bases). V was cut by 1 base and J by 1 base, with 8 bases left in between. Germline V gene sequence: CDR1 MNHNS, CDR2 SASEGT. The CDR3 runs 16 residues.

The chain links TRBV28 to TRBJ1-5, with D perhaps TRBD1 (5 bases). This CDR3 region has 14 residues. The germline CDR1 and CDR2 sequences are MDHEN and SYDVKM. The V and J ends lost 7 bases and 2 bases respectively, with 12 bases between them. CDR3 sequence: CASTGVGGNQPQHF. In nucleotides, the CDR3 is TGTGCCAGCACGGGGGTGGGGGGCAATCAGCCCCAGCATTTT. The complete variable domain, with remaining parts taken from reference TRBV28 and TRBJ1-5, reads DVKVTQSSRYLVKRTGEKVFLECVQDMDHENMFWYRQDPGLGLRLIYFSYDVKMKEKGDIPEGYSVSREKKERFSLILESASTNQTSMYLCASTGVGGNQPQHFGDGTRLSIL.

The chain links TRBV28 to TRBJ2-7; unclear D gene. The germline CDR1 and CDR2 sequences are MDHEN and SYDVKM. CDR3 length: 14 residues. The V end was cut by 6 bases, the J end by 4 bases, with 16 bases between. The CDR3: CASSPTSLEYEQYF. In DNA form, the CDR3 reads TGTGCCAGCAGCCCCACCTCCTTAGAGTACGAGCAGTACTTC.